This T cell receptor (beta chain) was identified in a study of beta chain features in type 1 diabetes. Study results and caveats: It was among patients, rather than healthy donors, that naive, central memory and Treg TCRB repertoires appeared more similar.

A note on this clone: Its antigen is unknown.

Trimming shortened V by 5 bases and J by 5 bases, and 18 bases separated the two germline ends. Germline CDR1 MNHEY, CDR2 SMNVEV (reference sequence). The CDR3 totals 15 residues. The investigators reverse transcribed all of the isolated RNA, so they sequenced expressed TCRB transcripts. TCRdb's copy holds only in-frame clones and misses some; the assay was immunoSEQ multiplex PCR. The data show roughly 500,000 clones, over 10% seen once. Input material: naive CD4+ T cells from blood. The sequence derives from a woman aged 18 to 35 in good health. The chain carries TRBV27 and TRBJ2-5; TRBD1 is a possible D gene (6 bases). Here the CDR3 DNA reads TGTGCCAGCAGTACGATCGACAGGTCGGCGGAGACCCAGTACTTC. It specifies CASSTIDRSAETQYF.